This T cell receptor (beta chain) was sequenced during a study of cytomegalovirus exposure and HLA in healthy donors. Study-wide results and limits: There were some V segments, including TRBV6-2 and TRBV6-3, excluded as indistinguishable.

Researchers ran the PCR with 60 Vbeta and 13 Jbeta primers. Only in-frame clones appear in the TCRdb table, and some are missing; sequencing was by immunoSEQ multiplex PCR. The sample lists around 150,000 clones, 76% occurring once. From germline, CDR1 is MDHEN and CDR2 SYDVKM. Trimming cost V 1 base and J 7 bases, with 14 bases left between them. The CDR3 has 14 amino acids. With regard to this clone: The antigen is undetermined.

Sequenced input: PBMCs. The clonotype was recovered from a male donor in good health and CMV-seronegative. V usage is TRBV28 and J usage is TRBJ2-7, with D possibly TRBD1 on 5 matching bases. CDR3 DNA: TGTGCCAGCAGTTTATCGTCAGGGTGGTGGGAGCAGTACTTC. It yields the protein CASSLSSGWWEQYF.